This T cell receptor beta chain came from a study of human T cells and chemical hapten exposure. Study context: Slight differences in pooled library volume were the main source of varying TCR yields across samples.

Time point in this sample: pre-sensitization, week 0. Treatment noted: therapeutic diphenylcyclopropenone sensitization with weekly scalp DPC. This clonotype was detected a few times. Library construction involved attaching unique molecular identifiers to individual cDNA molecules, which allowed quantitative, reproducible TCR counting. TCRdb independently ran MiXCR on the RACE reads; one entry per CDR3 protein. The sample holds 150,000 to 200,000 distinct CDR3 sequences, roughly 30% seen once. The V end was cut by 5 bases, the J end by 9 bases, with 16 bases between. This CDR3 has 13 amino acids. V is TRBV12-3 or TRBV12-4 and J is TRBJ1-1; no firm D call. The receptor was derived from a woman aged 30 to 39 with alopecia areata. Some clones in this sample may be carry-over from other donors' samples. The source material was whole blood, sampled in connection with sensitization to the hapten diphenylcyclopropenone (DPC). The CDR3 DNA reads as TGTGCCAGCAGTCTACGTGGGCCTGAAAAAGCTTTCTTT. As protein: CASSLRGPEKAFF.